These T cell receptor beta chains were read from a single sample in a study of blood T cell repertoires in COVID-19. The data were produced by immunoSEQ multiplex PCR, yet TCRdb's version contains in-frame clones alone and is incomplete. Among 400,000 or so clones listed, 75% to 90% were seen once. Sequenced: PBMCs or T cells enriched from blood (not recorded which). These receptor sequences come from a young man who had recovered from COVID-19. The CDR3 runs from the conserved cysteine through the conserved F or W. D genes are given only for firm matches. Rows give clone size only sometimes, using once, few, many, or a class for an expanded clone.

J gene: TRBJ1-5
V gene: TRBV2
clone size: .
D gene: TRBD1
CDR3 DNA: TGTGCCGGGGGACAGGTGAATCAGCCCCAGCATTTT
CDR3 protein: CAGGQVNQPQHF

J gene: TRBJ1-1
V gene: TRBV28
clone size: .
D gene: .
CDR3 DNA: TGTGCCATCCACAGAAACATGAACACTGAAGCTTTCTTT
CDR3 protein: CAIHRNMNTEAFF

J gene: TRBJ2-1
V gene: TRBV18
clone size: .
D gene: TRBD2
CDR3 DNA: TGTGCCAGCTCACTGGGACTAGCGGGTTACAATGAGCAGTTCTTC
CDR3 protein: CASSLGLAGYNEQFF

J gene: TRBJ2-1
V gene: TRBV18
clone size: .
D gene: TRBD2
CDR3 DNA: TGTGCCAGCTCACCACCTGTACGGGAGGGCAGGAATGAGCAGTTCTTC
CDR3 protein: CASSPPVREGRNEQFF

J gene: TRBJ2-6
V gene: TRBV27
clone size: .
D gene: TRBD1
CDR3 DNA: TGTGCCAGCAGTGACAGGGGCTCTGGGGCCAACGTCCTGACTTTC
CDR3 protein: CASSDRGSGANVLTF

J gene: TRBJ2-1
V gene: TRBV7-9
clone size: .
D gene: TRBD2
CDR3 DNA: TGTGCCAGCAGCCCCACGACTAGCGGGTACTTTGAGCAGTTCTTC
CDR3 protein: CASSPTTSGYFEQFF

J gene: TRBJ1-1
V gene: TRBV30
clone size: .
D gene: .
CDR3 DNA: TGTGCCTGGAGTGTACAAGAGGGCACTGAAGCTTTCTTT
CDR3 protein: CAWSVQEGTEAFF

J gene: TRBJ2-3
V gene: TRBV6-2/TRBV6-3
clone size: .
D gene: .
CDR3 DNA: TGTGCCAGCAGTTCGGGCAGGGGCACAGATACGCAGTATTTT
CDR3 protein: CASSSGRGTDTQYF

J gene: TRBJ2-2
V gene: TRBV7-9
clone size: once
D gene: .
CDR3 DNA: TGTGCCAGCAGCTTAATGTCCAGCGAGTTTTTT
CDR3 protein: CASSLMSSEFF

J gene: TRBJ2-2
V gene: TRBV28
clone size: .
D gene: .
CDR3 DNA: TGTGCCAGCAGTTTATTTCAGGGGTACACCGGGGAGCTGTTTTTT
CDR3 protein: CASSLFQGYTGELFF

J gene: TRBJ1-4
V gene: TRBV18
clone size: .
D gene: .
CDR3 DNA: TGTGCCAGCTCACCACAAGGGCGGGGCGCACTGTTTTTT
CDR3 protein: CASSPQGRGALFF

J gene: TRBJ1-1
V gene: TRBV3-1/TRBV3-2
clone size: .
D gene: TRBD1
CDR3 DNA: TGTGCCAGCAGCCCCCGGCCAGGGGGCGCGAGGAACACTGAAGCTTTCTTT
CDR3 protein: CASSPRPGGARNTEAFF

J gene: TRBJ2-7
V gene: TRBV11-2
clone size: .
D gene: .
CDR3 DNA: TGTGCCAGCAGCCGGGAGCGGGCGACCTACGAGCAGTACTTC
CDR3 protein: CASSRERATYEQYF

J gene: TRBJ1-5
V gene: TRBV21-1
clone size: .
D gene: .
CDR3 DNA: TGTGCCAAGCAAAGAGACAGACTCAATCAGCCCCAGCATTTT
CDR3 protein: CAKQRDRLNQPQHF

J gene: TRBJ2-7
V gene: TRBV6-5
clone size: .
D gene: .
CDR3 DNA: TGTGCCAGGGAGCGGTCACAGACGAACTACGAGCAGTACTTC
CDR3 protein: CARERSQTNYEQYF

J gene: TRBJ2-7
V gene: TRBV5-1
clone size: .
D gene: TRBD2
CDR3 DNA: TGCGCCAGCAGTCAAACTAGCGCGAACTACGAGCAGTACTTC
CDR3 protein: CASSQTSANYEQYF

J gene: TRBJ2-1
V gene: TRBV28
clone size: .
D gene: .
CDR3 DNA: TGTGCCAGCAGAGAGACACGGAATGAGCAGTTCTTC
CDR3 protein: CASRETRNEQFF

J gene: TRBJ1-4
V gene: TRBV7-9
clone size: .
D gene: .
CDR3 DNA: TGTGCCAGCAGTGTTAACCCTCGACAGAGTAATGAAAAACTGTTTTTT
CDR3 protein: CASSVNPRQSNEKLFF

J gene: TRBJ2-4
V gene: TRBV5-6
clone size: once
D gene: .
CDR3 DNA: TGTGCCAGCAGCTTGTGGGCAGAGATAGCCAAAAACATTCAGTACTTC
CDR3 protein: CASSLWAEIAKNIQYF

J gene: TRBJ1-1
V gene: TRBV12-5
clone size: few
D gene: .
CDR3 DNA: TGTGCTAGTGGTCCGAGAGGGGCAGGGGTAGCTTTCTTT
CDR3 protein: CASGPRGAGVAFF